A single sample is the source of the 24 T cell receptor beta chains below, sequenced in a study of T cell repertoires in cytomegalovirus infection. TCRdb processed the reads anew with MiXCR; each CDR3 protein has one entry. The data hold roughly 570,000 distinct CDR3 sequences, with about 39% observed a single time. Their cognate antigens are unknown. Here the sequenced sample was cultured PBMCs, taken from culture after CMV antigen stimulation. The receptors were gathered from a human donor in good health (CMV status not recorded). Some clones in this sample may be carry-over from other donors' samples.

V is TRBV11-1 and J is TRBJ2-2; 7 nucleotides match TRBD1. The CDR3 runs 15 residues. CDR1 SGHAT and CDR2 FQDESV come from the germline V gene (reference sequence). With V trimmed by 5 bases and J by 3 bases, 6 bases remained unmatched. CDR3 DNA sequence: TGTGCCAGCAGCACGACAGGGCGCGACACCGGGGAGCTGTTTTTT. As protein: CASSTTGRDTGELFF.

The rearrangement links TRBV10-3 to TRBJ1-1; maybe TRBD1 (5 bases). CDR1 ENHRY and CDR2 SYGVKD come from the germline V gene. CDR3 length equals 13 residues. V was cut by 6 bases and J by 6 bases, with 14 bases left in between. CDR3 region: CAISTGRDAEAFF. The DNA of the CDR3 is TGTGCCATCAGCACGGGGCGGGACGCTGAAGCTTTCTTT.

V usage is TRBV20-1 and J usage is TRBJ2-5; 9 bases align to TRBD1. The length of the CDR3 is 14 residues. The germline gives CDR1 DFQATT, CDR2 SNEGSKA (reference sequence). V lost 6 bases, J lost 4 bases, and 9 bases stayed unmatched. The CDR3 DNA follows: TGCAGTGCCCCGGACAGGGGAGGTAGAGAGACCCAGTACTTC. It is translated as CSAPDRGGRETQYF.

The chain is built from TRBV7-6 and TRBJ2-5; D might be TRBD1 (6 bases). Germline V CDR1 and CDR2: SGHVS, FNYEAQ. The length of the CDR3 is 16 residues. V lost 5 bases, J lost 1 base, and 17 bases lay in between. The CDR3 nucleotides are TGTGCCAGCAGCATGGGGCCGGGACAAACCCAAGAGACCCAGTACTTC. Translating gives CASSMGPGQTQETQYF.

The J gene is TRBJ2-1, the V gene TRBV12-5; 9 bases map to TRBD2. The length of the CDR3 is 17 residues. Germline trimming cut 3 bases from V and 4 bases from J; bases unmatched to any gene: 10. Germline V gives CDR1 LGHNT, CDR2 FRNRAP. CDR3 sequence: CASGFHRGRAKYNEQFF. In DNA, the CDR3 is TGTGCTAGTGGTTTCCACCGCGGGAGGGCCAAGTACAATGAGCAGTTCTTC.

This clonotype has a handful of counts. V usage is TRBV7-2 and J usage is TRBJ1-1; TRBD1 aligns across 9 bases. Germline values: CDR1 SGHTA, CDR2 FQGNSA. V gave up 5 bases and J gave up 1 base; unmatched junction bases: 14. The CDR3 runs to 18 residues. The CDR3 region is CASSTLYRGLGPNTEAFF. DNA for the CDR3: TGTGCCAGCAGCACCCTATACAGGGGGCTCGGCCCGAACACTGAAGCTTTCTTT.

This clonotype was observed a handful of times. V gene TRBV7-9 combines with J gene TRBJ2-3; 13 bases match TRBD2. V shed 4 bases and J 2 bases; nucleotides not matched to a gene: 3. The germline gives CDR1 SEHNR, CDR2 FQNEAQ (reference sequence). CDR3 length equals 16 residues. The CDR3 region is CASSSGLAGPTDTQYF. DNA for the CDR3: TGTGCCAGCAGCTCGGGACTAGCGGGGCCCACAGATACGCAGTATTTT.

The rearrangement links TRBV2 to TRBJ1-2, with D tentatively TRBD1 (5 bases). This CDR3 region has 13 residues. CDR1 is SNHLY, CDR2 FYNNEI, per germline. V was pared by 2 bases and J by 2 bases, with 6 bases between. This chain's CDR3 is CASSEWDNYGYTF. The CDR3 DNA is TGTGCCAGCAGTGAATGGGACAACTATGGCTACACCTTC.

The chain employs TRBV18 and TRBJ2-5; possible D gene TRBD1, 5 bases. This CDR3 spans 15 amino acids. CDR1 is KGHSH and CDR2 is LQKENI in the germline V gene. Trimming stripped 6 bases from V and 2 bases from J, with 16 bases between. The CDR3 is CASSPGRATQETQYF. The CDR3 nucleotides read TGTGCCAGCTCCCCGGGCAGGGCAACGCAAGAGACCCAGTACTTC.

There are a few counts of this clonotype. This chain links TRBV28 with TRBJ2-3; 7 positions agree with TRBD1. CDR3 length: 13 residues. Germline trimming cut 7 bases from V and 2 bases from J; bases unmatched to any gene: 3. The germline gives CDR1 MDHEN, CDR2 SYDVKM. The CDR3 DNA follows: TGTGCCAGCAAGGGACAGACCACAGATACGCAGTATTTT. This encodes CASKGQTTDTQYF.

The rearrangement uses TRBV6-2 or TRBV6-3 and TRBJ2-1, with D unresolved. The CDR3 loop spans 13 amino acids. From germline, CDR1 is MNHEY and CDR2 SVGEGT. The DNA of the CDR3 is TGTGCGACGCGACTCCCCCTCTACAATGAGCAGTTCTTC. This sequence encodes CATRLPLYNEQFF.

The CDR3 bases are TGTGCCAGCAGCCCTGGGGGCGGCAGGAGGTATGGCTACACCTTC. It specifies CASSPGGGRRYGYTF. This rearrangement joins TRBV7-2 to TRBJ1-2; TRBD1 is a possible D gene (6 bases). This CDR3 is 15 amino acids long. The ends were cut back, 5 bases at V and 5 bases at J, with 18 bases in the middle. CDR1 and CDR2 from the germline V gene are SGHTA and FQGNSA.

The chain couples TRBV12-3 or TRBV12-4 to TRBJ2-2; 8 bases align to TRBD2. The CDR3 sequence is 16 residues long. The trim removed 6 bases at V and 3 bases at J, leaving 9 bases unmatched. The CDR3 here is CASRSLGREDTGELFF. The CDR3, as DNA: TGTGCCAGCAGGTCATTGGGGCGGGAGGACACCGGGGAGCTGTTTTTT.

This clonotype was counted once. The chain couples TRBV18 to TRBJ1-1, with 8 bases that match TRBD1. Per germline, CDR1 KGHSH and CDR2 LQKENI. CDR3 length: 14 residues. V was pared by 10 bases and J by 1 base, with 8 bases of the junction left unmatched. CDR3 in DNA: TGTGCCACCACTACAGGGGGGGAGAACACTGAAGCTTTCTTT. Its protein is CATTTGGENTEAFF.

The chain carries TRBV2 and TRBJ2-5; no firm D call. The V gene lost 6 bases and the J gene lost 4 bases, with 15 bases spanning the gap. Germline lookup yields CDR1 SNHLY and CDR2 FYNNEI. CDR3 length: 14 residues. CDR3 DNA sequence: TGTGCCAGCAGGTTGAATGGGTTCGGAGAGACCCAGTACTTC. It yields the protein CASRLNGFGETQYF.

Many counts were recorded for this clonotype. This sequence joins TRBV7-2 and TRBJ1-5; D call uncertain. The CDR3 covers 13 residues. Germline V gene sequence: CDR1 SGHTA, CDR2 FQGNSA. Trimming took off 5 bases at V and 6 bases at J, with 11 bases between the two ends. The CDR3 protein is CASSPVYSQPQHF. CDR3 in DNA: TGTGCCAGCAGCCCGGTTTACAGTCAGCCCCAGCATTTT.

CDR3 in DNA: TGTGCCAGCAATTCACGGACAGGGAGGGATGAAAAACTGTTTTTT. Its protein product is CASNSRTGRDEKLFF. The chain is built from TRBV12-3 or TRBV12-4 and TRBJ1-4, with 8 bases fitting TRBD1. J lost 6 bases, V lost 7 bases, and 10 bases had no gene match. The CDR3 spans 15 residues.

The chain uses TRBV9 and TRBJ2-5; TRBD2 agrees at 12 bases. This CDR3 contains 17 residues. Germline V lookup: CDR1 SGDLS, CDR2 YYNGEE. V trimming: 0 bases; J trimming: 3 bases; junction bases outside the gene matches: 6. The CDR3 region is CASSVVGLAGAEETQYF. The DNA for the CDR3 is TGTGCCAGCAGCGTAGTGGGACTAGCGGGCGCCGAAGAGACCCAGTACTTC.

The genes are TRBV12-3 or TRBV12-4 and TRBJ1-4; D call uncertain. The CDR3 runs 14 residues. V lost 8 bases and J lost 4, with 14 bases in between. DNA of the CDR3: TGTGCCAGCTCCGGGTGGCGTGGTAATGAAAAACTGTTTTTT. This codes for CASSGWRGNEKLFF.

This clonotype was counted ten times or more. This chain links TRBV7-8 with TRBJ1-3; TRBD1 agrees at 10 bases. The CDR3 is 17 amino acids. Trimming cost V 0 bases and J 2 bases; bases outside gene matches: 4. Germline-derived CDR1 and CDR2 are SGHVS and FQNEAQ. CDR3 sequence reads: CASSLASGTGAGNTIYF. The CDR3 bases are TGTGCCAGCAGCTTAGCTTCGGGGACAGGGGCTGGAAACACCATATATTTT.

This sequence joins TRBV10-3 and TRBJ2-2, with D possibly TRBD1 on 6 matching bases. The ends were cut back, 5 bases at V and 4 bases at J, with 17 bases in the middle. CDR1 and CDR2 from the germline V gene are ENHRY and SYGVKD. This CDR3 has 16 amino acids. This CDR3 is CAISPNPGASTGELFF. CDR3 bases: TGTGCCATCAGTCCCAACCCAGGGGCCTCCACCGGGGAGCTGTTTTTT.

This clonotype was seen a few times. V and J are TRBV12-3 or TRBV12-4 and TRBJ1-3; possible D gene TRBD1, 6 bases. The V gene lost 5 bases and the J gene lost 10 bases, with 15 bases spanning the gap. CDR3 length equals 13 residues. The CDR3 bases are TGTGCCAGCAGTACAACAGGGTCGGGAACCATATATTTT. Translation: CASSTTGSGTIYF.

This chain links TRBV7-2 with TRBJ1-2; no firm D call. This CDR3 region has 14 residues. Germline CDR1 reads SGHTA; CDR2 reads FQGNSA. The V end lost 5 bases, the J end lost 4 bases, and 14 bases lay between the germline ends. CDR3 nucleotides: TGTGCCAGCAGCCCCAGGACGTCGAGCTATGGCTACACCTTC. Its protein product is CASSPRTSSYGYTF.

This clonotype was counted a few times. The chain is built from TRBV7-2 and TRBJ1-6, with D unresolved. The ends were cut back, 1 base at V and 9 bases at J, with 4 bases in the middle. From germline, CDR1 is SGHTA and CDR2 FQGNSA. The CDR3 has 12 residues. The CDR3 here is CASSLEFSPLHF. The CDR3 bases are TGTGCCAGCAGCTTAGAGTTTTCACCCCTCCACTTT.